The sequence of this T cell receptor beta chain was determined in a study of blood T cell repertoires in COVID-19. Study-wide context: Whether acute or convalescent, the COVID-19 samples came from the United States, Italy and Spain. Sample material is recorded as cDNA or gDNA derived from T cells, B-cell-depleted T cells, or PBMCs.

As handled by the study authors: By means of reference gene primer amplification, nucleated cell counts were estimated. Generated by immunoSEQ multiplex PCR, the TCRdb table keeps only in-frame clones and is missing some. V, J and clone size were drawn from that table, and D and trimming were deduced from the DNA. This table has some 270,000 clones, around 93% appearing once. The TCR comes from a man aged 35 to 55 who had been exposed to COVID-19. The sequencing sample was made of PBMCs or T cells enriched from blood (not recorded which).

The CDR3 sequence: CASSLEGVHGYTF. The CDR3 DNA follows: TGCGCCAGCAGCTTGGAAGGGGTTCATGGCTACACCTTC. The chain is built from TRBV5-1 and TRBJ1-2, with D maybe TRBD1 (5 bases). Germline values: CDR1 SGHRS, CDR2 YFSETQ. CDR3 size: 13 residues. The V end was cut by 0 bases, the J end by 6 bases, with 9 bases between.